The clone carrying this T cell receptor beta chain appeared a few times. This specimen comes from a study of T-cell reconstitution after alpha-beta-depleted transplantation in children. Researchers prepared the TCRbeta library using unique molecular identifiers, the study reports. From the PCR reads, TCRdb called clonotypes with MiXCR, one entry per CDR3 protein. The profile shows roughly 200,000 distinct CDR3 sequences, 14% to 15% of them singletons. Material: PBMCs from the stem cell graft donor, obtained from the stem cell graft. The TCR sequence derives from a human donor who donated a stem cell graft to a child with acute lymphoblastic leukemia.

The CDR3 bases are TGCGCCAGCAGCTTGGTGACCACGCGCGGGGAGCTGTTTTTT. Translated, it gives CASSLVTTRGELFF. The gene calls are TRBV5-1 and TRBJ2-2; D is unclear. V shed 0 bases and J shed 7 bases, with 10 bases lying between them. From germline, CDR1 is SGHRS and CDR2 YFSETQ. CDR3 length: 14 residues.